This TCR beta chain stems from a study of T cell responses to AZD1222 COVID-19 vaccine (dated by TCRdb to the early 2020s). Looking at the study overall: Because spike-specific TCR depth and breadth did not differ between the two schedules, AZD1222 recipients who got a second dose at roughly 4 weeks were pooled with those who got a second dose at roughly 12 weeks. TCR sequencing covered more than 230 trial participants: 200 to 220 given two doses of AZD1222 and about 26 given two doses of MenACWY control vaccine. Trial participants were enrolled by age into 18-55, 56-69 and 70-plus year subgroups, with approximately 150, 30 and 60 TCR-sequenced participants respectively. General study outcomes and caveats: In the small 56-69-year group, the increase in depth fell short of significance, most likely because of low power. The whole spike protein was spanned by vaccine-associated CD4 TCRs, and dominant responses were seen in regions 160-218 and 743-854. Because no day 14 peak-response samples were available, repertoires were characterized only after the peak T cell response. After two AZD1222 doses, both the breadth and the depth of spike-specific TCRs were significantly higher than at day 0 and than in MenACWY recipients. Only six AZD1222 recipients were SARS-CoV-2 seropositive at baseline, limiting conclusions about previously exposed vaccinees. Participants were mostly white British and included more females than males, and it was suggested by the authors that clonal diversity may have been underestimated. Nearly half of unique spike-specific TCRs reportedly recognized epitopes outside regions mutated in the B.1.351 and B.1.1.7 variants.

Per the publication, the time point label means: baseline before first vaccination. Vaccinee samples came from UK trials COV001 and COV002, including a single-blind randomized controlled phase 2/3 trial of AZD1222 (ChAdOx1 nCoV-19) in healthy adults. Trial participant PBMC samples were collected at day 0 and day 28 after the second dose for TCRbeta chain sequencing. Notes on this clone: Its cognate antigen has yet to be identified. No base qualities exist here, and no much larger clone lies one base off it.

The CDR3, cysteine through phenylalanine, is 15 amino acids long. Here the CDR3 DNA is all that survives: 45 bases in frame from base 1. The CDR1 and CDR2 encoded by the germline V gene (reference sequence) are LNHDA and SQIVND. Trimming at the junction amounts to 5 bases on V and 0 bases on J, and the germline ends lie 13 bases apart. The CDR3 regions of human TCRbeta chains were analyzed by immunosequencing. Under the source paper's analysis protocol: Repertoire TCRs were matched against a reference library of SARS-CoV-2-specific TCRs generated with the MIRA antigen-specificity platform. Breadth was defined as the fraction of unique TCRs that were SARS-CoV-2-associated, and depth was defined as the fraction of total T cells that were SARS-CoV-2-associated. Each spike-specific TCR was assigned to its reactive spike region and to a CD4 or CD8 class using the MIRA data. Log10-transformed breadth and depth values were compared by one-way ANOVA with Sidak's multiple comparisons tests. Sourced from immuneACCESS, this table was stored by TCRdb with only in-frame sequences that have V and J called. A share of the clones is absent; for the studies checked, an unresolved V gene accounts for under half, and the remainder has no known explanation. V and J calls and clone size are given by that table; D and trimming were obtained from the DNA. This sample comprises approximately 67,000 clones, around four fifths of them detected only once. Roughly 20% of the sample goes to the ten largest clones.

The specimen was peripheral blood, collected on day 0 of AZD1222 vaccination. This receptor chain uses TRBV19 and TRBJ1-2, and the D gene may be TRBD1, 5 bases matching. This receptor was taken from an adult in good health. Here the CDR3 is given as CASSSTALSNYGYTF. The DNA is TGTGCCAGTAGTTCGACAGCCCTCTCTAACTATGGCTACACCTTC.